This T cell receptor beta chain was captured in a study of cytomegalovirus exposure and HLA in healthy donors. Study-wide results and limits: The presence/absence work took it that sequencing depth was about the same across donors. The study listed roughly 160 cytomegalovirus-associated TCR beta chains. Researchers had no immune exposure information except CMV serostatus available.

The count of this clone is one. Its specificity is not known. One end of the junction varies from germline; a read error may be responsible. Amplification used 60 Vbeta primers and 13 Jbeta primers. Clones were sequenced by immunoSEQ multiplex PCR, and TCRdb holds only the in-frame ones, with some missing. The sample consists of about 85,000 clones, 80% of them appearing once. Germline CDR1 reads SSHAT; CDR2 reads FNYEAQ (reference sequence). This CDR3 has 15 residues. This receptor was obtained from a woman aged 45-65 years in good health and CMV-seropositive. The gene calls are TRBV7-7 and TRBJ1-4, with a tentative D call TRBD1 (5 bases). The sequencing input was PBMCs. The chain's CDR3 is CASSSGGTTNEKLFF. The CDR3 nucleotides read TGTGCTAGCAGCTCGGGGGGGACAACTAATGAAAAACTGTTTTTT.